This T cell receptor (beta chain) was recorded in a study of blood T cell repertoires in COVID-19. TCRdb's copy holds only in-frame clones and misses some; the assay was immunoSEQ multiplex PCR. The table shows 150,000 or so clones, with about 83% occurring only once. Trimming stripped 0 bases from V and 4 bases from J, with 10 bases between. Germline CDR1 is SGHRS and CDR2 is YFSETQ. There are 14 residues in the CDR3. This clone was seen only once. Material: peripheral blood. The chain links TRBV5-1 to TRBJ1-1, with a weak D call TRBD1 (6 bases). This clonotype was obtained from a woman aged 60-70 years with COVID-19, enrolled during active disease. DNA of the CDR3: TGCGCCAGCAGCTTGGAGGGAGGGGGCACTGAAGCTTTCTTT. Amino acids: CASSLEGGGTEAFF.